The 32 T cell receptor beta chains presented below share a single source sample, sequenced in a study of neurological immune-mediated disorders. Via MiXCR, TCRdb re-called the 5' RACE reads, giving one row per CDR3 protein. The repertoire holds some 66,000 distinct CDR3 sequences, 3% to 3.5% seen once, with over 3.5% in the top ten. The sample was PBMCs. These receptors originate from a man in his forties or fifties with multiple sclerosis.

This clonotype has ten or more counts. This chain links TRBV6-6 with TRBJ2-5, with TRBD1 matching 7 bases. The CDR3 has 14 residues. In germline, CDR1 is MNHNY, CDR2 SVGAGI (reference sequence). V trimming: 6 bases; J trimming: 3 bases; junction bases outside the gene matches: 7. CDR3 amino acids: CASRTFDREETQYF. CDR3 sequence (DNA): TGTGCCAGCAGGACGTTTGACAGGGAAGAGACCCAGTACTTC.

This clonotype was recorded at least ten times. The CDR3 loop reads CASSLNAGSGEAFF. Here the CDR3 DNA reads TGCGCCAGCAGCTTGAATGCGGGGTCCGGTGAAGCTTTCTTT. The chain combines TRBV5-1 with TRBJ1-1; D uncertain. The germline V gene has CDR1 SGHRS and CDR2 YFSETQ. The ends were cut back, 1 base at V and 7 bases at J, with 14 bases in the middle. The CDR3 has 14 residues.

This clonotype has a count of ten or more. This rearrangement joins TRBV7-2 to TRBJ2-3; possible D gene TRBD2, 6 bases. Trimming took 1 base from V and 4 from J, leaving 6 bases between them. There are 13 residues in the CDR3. Germline V gene sequence: CDR1 SGHTA, CDR2 FQGNSA. The CDR3 here is CASSLGLADTQYF. The DNA of the CDR3 is TGTGCCAGCAGCTTAGGACTAGCAGATACGCAGTATTTT.

This clonotype was recorded many times. This sequence joins TRBV20-1 and TRBJ1-2; 7 bases are shared with TRBD1. The junction had 7 bases not matched to a gene; V was cut back by 8 bases and J by 4 bases. Per the germline V gene, CDR1 is DFQATT and CDR2 is SNEGSKA (reference sequence). This CDR3 contains 12 residues. The chain's CDR3 is CSHDRAPYGYTF. As DNA, the CDR3 is TGCAGTCACGACAGGGCCCCCTATGGCTACACCTTC.

There are many counts of this clonotype. The rearrangement joins TRBV5-1 to TRBJ2-7, with D possibly matching TRBD2 (5 bases). Trimming pared 4 bases from V and 3 bases from J, leaving 11 bases between. CDR3 size: 13 residues. The V gene's germline CDR1 is SGHRS and CDR2 YFSETQ. The CDR3 reads CASSEGLFYEQYF. The DNA of the CDR3 is TGCGCCAGCAGCGAGGGTTTGTTCTACGAGCAGTACTTC.

This clonotype was detected ten times or more. The V call is TRBV20-1, the J call TRBJ2-3; 8 nucleotides line up with TRBD2. V was clipped by 5 bases and J by 5 bases; unmatched bases: 9. Germline CDR1 and CDR2: DFQATT and SNEGSKA (reference sequence). The CDR3 is 14 amino acids. The CDR3 spells CSAPRTSSGDTQYF. The DNA of the CDR3 is TGCAGTGCTCCACGGACTAGCTCGGGAGATACGCAGTATTTT.

This clonotype was counted ten times or more. The chain carries TRBV3-1 and TRBJ1-5; D remains ambiguous. The CDR3 sequence is 15 residues long. Trimming stripped 1 base from V and 9 bases from J, with 16 bases between. The germline CDR1 and CDR2 sequences are LGHDT and YNNKEL (reference sequence). CDR3 protein: CASSQGSGSERPQHF. The CDR3, as DNA: TGTGCCAGCAGCCAAGGCTCAGGTTCTGAGCGGCCCCAGCATTTT.

In regard to this clonotype: A much larger clonotype is one base distant, so this may be a read error. CDR3 DNA sequence: TGTGCCAGCAGTTTAGCGGTGGGACTAAAGCAGTACTTC. It encodes CASSLAVGLKQYF. This chain uses TRBV12-3 or TRBV12-4 with TRBJ2-7; 7 bases match TRBD2. Unmatched junction bases numbered 4, after V lost 0 bases and J lost 8 bases. The CDR3 has 13 residues.

The CDR3 coding sequence is TGCGCCAGCAGCCCGGTGGGCAGTTTCTACGAGCAGTACTTC. Its protein is CASSPVGSFYEQYF. This chain connects TRBV5-1 to TRBJ2-7; D gene unclear. CDR3 length: 14 amino acids. Germline CDR1 and CDR2: SGHRS and YFSETQ. Trimming cost V 4 bases and J 3 bases, with 14 bases left between them.

This clonotype appeared many times. The chain joins TRBV7-9 to TRBJ1-1; D ambiguous. The germline gives CDR1 SEHNR, CDR2 FQNEAQ (reference sequence). V shed 5 bases and J shed 1 base, with 5 bases lying between them. The CDR3 covers 12 residues. The DNA of the CDR3 is TGTGCCAGCAGCGTACAGAACACTGAAGCTTTCTTT. Protein sequence: CASSVQNTEAFF.

In this sample, this clonotype turned up many times. The chain combines TRBV20-1 with TRBJ2-4; TRBD1 might be the D (6 bases). This CDR3 comprises 12 residues. Trimming cost V 3 bases and J 15 bases, with 18 bases left between them. Germline loops: CDR1 DFQATT, CDR2 SNEGSKA (reference sequence). The CDR3 loop reads CSARNGDKARYF. The CDR3 DNA is TGCAGTGCTAGGAACGGGGACAAGGCACGGTACTTC.

The table lists this clonotype with many counts. The chain couples TRBV4-1 to TRBJ2-4; 7 bases line up with TRBD1. This CDR3 spans 17 amino acids. Germline trimming cut 2 bases from V and 3 bases from J; bases unmatched to any gene: 10. The germline V gene has CDR1 MGHRA and CDR2 YSYEKL. CDR3 coding DNA: TGCGCCAGCAGCCAATCCTCAGGTGGACAGGTCAAAAACATTCAGTACTTC. It yields the protein CASSQSSGGQVKNIQYF.

This clonotype was observed many times. J is TRBJ2-3 and V is TRBV20-1; the D is unclear. Germline V lookup: CDR1 DFQATT, CDR2 SNEGSKA (reference sequence). With 2 bases removed from V and 3 bases from J, the gap between germline ends came to 21 bases. The CDR3 covers 17 residues. Written as DNA, the CDR3 is TGCAGTGCTAGAAGGGAAGTGCTAGTTGCTGGAACAGATACGCAGTATTTT. Amino acids: CSARREVLVAGTDTQYF.

There are many counts of this clonotype. The chain combines TRBV3-1 with TRBJ2-5; 11 nucleotides align to TRBD2. The CDR3 sequence is 15 residues long. Germline loops: CDR1 LGHDT, CDR2 YNNKEL (reference sequence). The V gene end was trimmed by 2 bases and the J gene end by 3 bases; junction bases not matched to a gene: 2. In nucleotides, the CDR3 is TGTGCCAGCAGCCAAATGACTAGCGGGGAAGAGACCCAGTACTTC. Translation gives CASSQMTSGEETQYF.

This clonotype showed up many times. The V gene is TRBV18, the J gene TRBJ2-1; the match to TRBD2 covers 14 bases. The CDR3 covers 17 residues. The junction had 4 bases not matched to a gene; V was cut back by 5 bases and J by 1 base. The germline CDR1 and CDR2 sequences are KGHSH and LQKENI. DNA of the CDR3: TGTGCCAGCTCATCGGGACTAGCGGGGGTATCCTACAATGAGCAGTTCTTC. It yields the protein CASSSGLAGVSYNEQFF.

This clonotype was recorded at least ten times. The genes are TRBV7-9 and TRBJ1-5; D might be TRBD1 (6 bases). The germline V gene has CDR1 SEHNR and CDR2 FQNEAQ (reference sequence). V lost 3 bases and J lost 5, with 11 bases in between. The CDR3 has 14 residues. CDR3 DNA sequence: TGTGCCAGCAGCTTTGGGGGCGGAGATCAGCCCCAGCATTTT. This codes for CASSFGGGDQPQHF.

This clonotype was recorded at least ten times. CDR3 sequence: CASSLDPGDEQFF. The DNA for the CDR3 is TGCGCCAGCAGCTTGGACCCTGGGGATGAGCAGTTCTTC. J is TRBJ2-1 and V is TRBV5-1; D gene ambiguous. Deletions cut 0 bases from V and 8 bases from J, with 9 bases between. The CDR3 spans 13 residues. Germline V gene sequence: CDR1 SGHRS, CDR2 YFSETQ.

The chain joins TRBV11-1 to TRBJ2-7; 7 nucleotides line up with TRBD1. Unmatched junction bases numbered 4, after V lost 1 base and J lost 4 bases. Germline CDR1 reads SGHAT; CDR2 reads FQDESV (reference sequence). This CDR3 is 14 amino acids long. CDR3 sequence: CASSLGGTEYEQYF. CDR3 nucleotides: TGTGCCAGCAGCTTAGGAGGGACAGAGTACGAGCAGTACTTC.

Ten or more counts support this clonotype. The rearrangement links TRBV29-1 to TRBJ2-2; 11 bases are shared with TRBD2. The CDR3 runs to 17 residues. Germline loops: CDR1 SQVTM, CDR2 ANQGSEA. V dropped 0 bases and J dropped 7; count of bases not matched to a gene: 10. The CDR3 loop reads CSVEDPSGRPEGGELFF. CDR3 sequence (DNA): TGCAGCGTTGAAGATCCTAGCGGGAGGCCCGAGGGCGGGGAGCTGTTTTTT.

This clonotype was observed at least ten times. The chain uses TRBV12-3 or TRBV12-4 and TRBJ1-5, with TRBD1 identical over 8 bases. V gave up 6 bases and J gave up 5 bases; unmatched junction bases: 6. The CDR3 spans 14 residues. CDR3 residues: CASSSGGADQPQHF. The CDR3 DNA reads TGTGCCAGCAGCTCAGGGGGCGCGGATCAGCCCCAGCATTTT.

This clonotype was detected many times. The chain uses TRBV24-1 and TRBJ2-6; D unresolved. Trimming left V 7 bases short and J 2 bases short, with 17 bases between. The length of the CDR3 is 17 residues. Per germline, CDR1 KGHDR and CDR2 SFDVKD. DNA for the CDR3: TGTGCCACCAGCCCTCCGGGCCAAGGCCCTGGGGCCAACGTCCTGACTTTC. The encoded protein is CATSPPGQGPGANVLTF.

This clonotype appeared many times. This sequence joins TRBV6-5 and TRBJ1-6, with unresolved D. Between the trimmed V and J ends, which lost 0 bases and 6 bases, there was a span of 6 bases. The length of the CDR3 is 14 residues. CDR1 is MNHEY and CDR2 is SVGAGI in the germline V gene. The CDR3 region has the DNA TGTGCCAGCAGTTACTCGGCGGTTAATTCACCCCTCCACTTT. This codes for CASSYSAVNSPLHF.

The table lists this clonotype with many counts. The J gene is TRBJ2-1, the V gene TRBV7-2; TRBD2 aligns across 12 bases. With 8 bases clipped from V and 9 bases from J, the junction kept 11 bases outside the gene matches. Germline V gives CDR1 SGHTA, CDR2 FQGNSA. The CDR3 length is 15 residues. The CDR3 loop reads CASCPLAGGFGEQFF. CDR3 in DNA: TGTGCCAGCTGCCCCCTAGCGGGGGGGTTCGGTGAGCAGTTCTTC.

In its sample, this clonotype was seen a few times. The chain links TRBV4-2 to TRBJ2-1, with TRBD2 matching over 11 bases. Trimming at V came to 1 base and at J to 7 bases, leaving 9 bases not matched to a gene. From germline, CDR1 is LGHNA and CDR2 YNFKEQ. The CDR3 consists of 17 residues. CDR3 in amino acids: CASSQGQLAGVGNEQFF. The CDR3, as DNA: TGTGCCAGCAGCCAAGGCCAACTAGCGGGAGTTGGAAATGAGCAGTTCTTC.

In this sample, this clonotype turned up many times. The genes are TRBV5-1 and TRBJ2-5; 8 bases agree with TRBD1. Germline lookup yields CDR1 SGHRS and CDR2 YFSETQ. The V gene end was trimmed by 4 bases and the J gene end by 3 bases; junction bases not matched to a gene: 8. CDR3 length: 15 residues. The CDR3: CASSLTGTGEETQYF. For the CDR3, the DNA is TGCGCCAGCAGCCTGACCGGGACAGGAGAAGAGACCCAGTACTTC.

This clonotype was observed at least ten times. V gene TRBV7-2 combines with J gene TRBJ2-7; 8 bases line up with TRBD1. Germline CDR1 SGHTA, CDR2 FQGNSA. The V gene end was trimmed by 5 bases and the J gene end by 3 bases; junction bases not matched to a gene: 6. This CDR3 contains 14 residues. This CDR3 is CASSPNRGFYEQYF. CDR3 DNA: TGTGCCAGCAGCCCCAACAGGGGGTTCTACGAGCAGTACTTC.

The sample holds many counts of this clonotype. The rearrangement uses TRBV10-3 and TRBJ1-6, with unresolved D. V gave up 4 bases and J gave up 5 bases, with 6 bases separating them. Germline CDR1 and CDR2: ENHRY and SYGVKD. The CDR3 is 13 residues long. CDR3 loop: CAISVRDNSPLHF. CDR3 coding DNA: TGTGCCATCAGTGTACGGGATAATTCACCCCTCCACTTT.

This clonotype was recorded many times. The gene calls are TRBV10-3 and TRBJ1-1; TRBD1 agrees at 8 bases. The CDR3 runs 16 residues. V lost 3 bases and J lost 4; bases outside the gene matches: 10. Looked up from germline, CDR1 is ENHRY and CDR2 is SYGVKD. The CDR3 DNA sequence: TGTGCCATCAGTGACCCAGGACAGGGTTGGAGCACTGAAGCTTTCTTT. Protein: CAISDPGQGWSTEAFF.

The table lists this clonotype with many counts. The CDR3 DNA reads as TGTGCCAGCAGTTTCAGCTGGGGTTCGGGTCAGCCCCAGCATTTT. The encoded protein is CASSFSWGSGQPQHF. This sequence joins TRBV27 and TRBJ1-5; no clear D. The CDR3 spans 15 residues. The V gene's germline CDR1 is MNHEY and CDR2 SMNVEV (reference sequence). The V gene lost 3 bases and the J gene lost 6 bases, with 15 bases spanning the gap.

This clonotype was recorded at least ten times. The V and J genes are TRBV12-3 or TRBV12-4 and TRBJ1-1; D is undetermined. This CDR3 is built from 16 residues. V lost 5 bases to trimming and J lost 6 bases, with 22 bases between them. In DNA form, the CDR3 reads TGTGCCAGCAGTGGAGGCGAGGCGGTTTGGAGCGCTGAAGCTTTCTTT. It yields the protein CASSGGEAVWSAEAFF.

This clonotype was observed once. The genes are TRBV7-9 and TRBJ2-4; TRBD2 agrees at 7 bases. CDR1 is SEHNR, CDR2 FQNEAQ, per germline (reference sequence). The length of the CDR3 is 11 residues. V was clipped by 3 bases and J by 14 bases; unmatched bases: 4. CDR3 sequence: CASSFGGFKYF. DNA for the CDR3: TGTGCCAGCAGCTTCGGGGGGTTTAAGTACTTC.

This clonotype was found many times. V is TRBV6-2 or TRBV6-3 and J is TRBJ2-7; D may be TRBD1 (5 bases). The germline gives CDR1 MNHEY, CDR2 SVGEGT. The V end was cut by 6 bases, the J end by 0 bases, with 15 bases between. The CDR3 length is 15 residues. The CDR3 sequence is CASRATGKLSYEQYF. The CDR3, as DNA: TGTGCCAGCAGAGCAACAGGAAAACTCTCCTACGAGCAGTACTTC.